Listed below are T cell receptor beta chains from one sample, sequenced in a study of CXCR3-negative and CXCR3-positive naive CD8 T cells. TCRdb reprocessed the 5' RACE reads; each CDR3 protein has one entry and no DNA is given. The table lists 100,000 to 150,000 distinct CDR3 sequences, with roughly 0.41% in the top ten. Input material: naive CXCR3+ CD8+ T cells from blood. These receptors came from a human donor in good health. Some clones in this sample may be carry-over from other donors' samples. Both conserved end residues are part of each CDR3. Fields, in order: J gene, V gene, CDR3 protein.

J gene: TRBJ2-1
V gene: TRBV29-1
CDR3 protein: CSVVPGQGRDEQFF

J gene: TRBJ2-1
V gene: TRBV29-1
CDR3 protein: CSVSQGTSYNEQFF

J gene: TRBJ2-2
V gene: TRBV11-2
CDR3 protein: CASSLELAGTGELFF

J gene: TRBJ1-6
V gene: TRBV5-5
CDR3 protein: CASSLGTLDRGPYNSPLHF

J gene: TRBJ2-1
V gene: TRBV29-1
CDR3 protein: CSVEGAGLARVEQFF

J gene: TRBJ2-1
V gene: TRBV7-8
CDR3 protein: CASMSERGGNDNEQFF

J gene: TRBJ2-7
V gene: TRBV28
CDR3 protein: CASSLFRAGYEQYF

J gene: TRBJ2-1
V gene: TRBV29-1
CDR3 protein: CSVEVQDYNEQFF

J gene: TRBJ2-1
V gene: TRBV14
CDR3 protein: CASSPSGGLKYNEQFF

J gene: TRBJ2-7
V gene: TRBV5-1
CDR3 protein: CASSLGETGGYEQYF

J gene: TRBJ1-4
V gene: TRBV6-6
CDR3 protein: CASWREPTNEKLFF